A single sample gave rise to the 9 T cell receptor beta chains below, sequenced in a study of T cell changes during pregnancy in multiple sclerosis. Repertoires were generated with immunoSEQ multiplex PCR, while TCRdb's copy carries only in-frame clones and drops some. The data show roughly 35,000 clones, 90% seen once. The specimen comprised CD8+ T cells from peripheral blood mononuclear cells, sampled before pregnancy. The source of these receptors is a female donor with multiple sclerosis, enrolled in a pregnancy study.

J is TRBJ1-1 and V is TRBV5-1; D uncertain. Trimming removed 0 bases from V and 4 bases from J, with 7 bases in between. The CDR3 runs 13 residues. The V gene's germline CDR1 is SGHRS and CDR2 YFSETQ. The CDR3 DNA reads TGCGCCAGCAGCTTGGGGGCACCCACTGAAGCTTTCTTT. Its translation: CASSLGAPTEAFF.

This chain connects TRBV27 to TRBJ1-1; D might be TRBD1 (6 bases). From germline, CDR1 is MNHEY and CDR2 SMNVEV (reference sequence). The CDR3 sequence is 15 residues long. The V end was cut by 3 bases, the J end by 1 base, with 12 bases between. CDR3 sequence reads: CASSFSGVGNTEAFF. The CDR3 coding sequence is TGTGCCAGCAGTTTCTCAGGGGTTGGGAACACTGAAGCTTTCTTT.

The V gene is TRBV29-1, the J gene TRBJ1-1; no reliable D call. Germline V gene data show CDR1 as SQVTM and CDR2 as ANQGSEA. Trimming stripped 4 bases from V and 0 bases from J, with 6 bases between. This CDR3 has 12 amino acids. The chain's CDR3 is CSVGQVNTEAFF. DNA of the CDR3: TGCAGCGTTGGGCAGGTGAACACTGAAGCTTTCTTT.

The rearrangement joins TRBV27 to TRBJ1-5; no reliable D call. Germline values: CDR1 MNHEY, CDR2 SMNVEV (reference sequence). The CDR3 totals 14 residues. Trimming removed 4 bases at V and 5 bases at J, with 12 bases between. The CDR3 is CASSSTGIYQPQHF. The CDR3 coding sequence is TGTGCCAGCAGTTCCACCGGGATTTATCAGCCCCAGCATTTT.

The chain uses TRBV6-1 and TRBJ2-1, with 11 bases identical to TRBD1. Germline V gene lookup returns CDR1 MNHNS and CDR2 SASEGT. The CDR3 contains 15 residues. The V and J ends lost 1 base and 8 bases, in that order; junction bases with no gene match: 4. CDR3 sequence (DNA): TGTGCCAGCAGTGAAGGGACAGGGGGCGCGGATGAGCAGTTCTTC. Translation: CASSEGTGGADEQFF.

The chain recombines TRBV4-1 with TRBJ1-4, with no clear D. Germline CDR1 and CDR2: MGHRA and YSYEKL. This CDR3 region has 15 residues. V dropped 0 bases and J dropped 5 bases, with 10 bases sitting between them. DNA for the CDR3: TGCGCCAGCAGCCAAGAACCAGTGGAGAATGAAAAACTGTTTTTT. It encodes CASSQEPVENEKLFF.

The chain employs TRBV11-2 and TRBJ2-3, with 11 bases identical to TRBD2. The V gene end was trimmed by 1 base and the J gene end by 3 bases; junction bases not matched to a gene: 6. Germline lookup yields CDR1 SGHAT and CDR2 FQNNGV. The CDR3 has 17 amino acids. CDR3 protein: CASSLVGSGGVTDTQYF. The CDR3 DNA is TGTGCCAGCAGCTTAGTAGGTAGCGGGGGGGTAACAGATACGCAGTATTTT.

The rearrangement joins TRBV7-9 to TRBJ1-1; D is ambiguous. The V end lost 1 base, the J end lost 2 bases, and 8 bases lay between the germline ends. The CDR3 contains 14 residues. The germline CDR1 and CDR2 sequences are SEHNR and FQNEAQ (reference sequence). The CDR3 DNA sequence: TGTGCCAGCAGCTTAGTCTCGGGAAACACTGAAGCTTTCTTT. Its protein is CASSLVSGNTEAFF. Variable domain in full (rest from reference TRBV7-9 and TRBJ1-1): DTGVSQNPRHKITKRGQNVTFRCDPISEHNRLYWYRQTLGQGPEFLTYFQNEAQLEKSRLLSDRFSAERPKGSFSTLEIQRTEQGDSAMYLCASSLVSGNTEAFFGQGTRLTVV.

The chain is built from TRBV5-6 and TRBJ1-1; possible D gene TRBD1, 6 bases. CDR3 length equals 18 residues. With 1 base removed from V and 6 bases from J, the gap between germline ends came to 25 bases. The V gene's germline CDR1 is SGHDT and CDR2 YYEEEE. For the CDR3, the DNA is TGTGCCAGCAGCTTGTCAACCATCGTCCAGGGGTTTTTCTCTGAAGCTTTCTTT. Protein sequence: CASSLSTIVQGFFSEAFF.